The next 9 T cell receptor beta chains were all read from a single sample in a study of cytomegalovirus exposure and HLA in healthy donors. The PCR ran on 60 Vbeta and 13 Jbeta primers. Profiling relied on immunoSEQ multiplex PCR, and the TCRdb table lists in-frame clones only, not all of them. The table has more than 95,000 clones, 15% to 20% seen once. The specimen was PBMCs. The receptors were sampled from a female donor in good health and CMV-seropositive.

This clone appeared a few times. The chain employs TRBV5-1 and TRBJ2-1, with 8 bases identical to TRBD2. After removal of 4 bases from V and 10 bases from J, the junction contained 10 bases not matched to a gene. In germline, CDR1 is SGHRS, CDR2 YFSETQ. This CDR3 is 14 amino acids long. The CDR3 reads CASSPIGGAREQFF. CDR3 DNA sequence: TGCGCCAGCAGCCCAATCGGGGGGGCAAGGGAGCAGTTCTTC.

Only a few counts were recorded for this clone. The chain employs TRBV27 and TRBJ1-2; TRBD1 is a possible D gene (6 bases). Trimming shortened V by 4 bases and J by 0 bases, and 9 bases separated the two germline ends. Germline lookup yields CDR1 MNHEY and CDR2 SMNVEV (reference sequence). This CDR3 has 14 residues. CDR3 sequence reads: CASSSHRANYGYTF. Written as DNA, the CDR3 is TGTGCCAGCAGTTCGCACAGGGCTAACTATGGCTACACCTTC.

In this sample, this clone turned up a few times. The chain has TRBV6-6 and TRBJ1-1; 7 positions agree with TRBD1. Germline CDR1 is MNHNY and CDR2 is SVGAGI (reference sequence). J lost 6 bases, V lost 2 bases, and 3 bases had no gene match. CDR3 length: 13 residues. DNA for the CDR3: TGTGCCAGCAGTTACGAGGGGGCCTCTGAAGCTTTCTTT. Translation: CASSYEGASEAFF.

This chain connects TRBV9 to TRBJ2-2; D possibly corresponds to TRBD1 (6 bases). The CDR3 has 18 residues. Germline V gives CDR1 SGDLS, CDR2 YYNGEE. V was shortened by 2 bases and J by 0 bases, with 17 bases between the two germline ends. CDR3 in amino acids: CASSVSPPGHPNTGELFF. Here the CDR3 DNA reads TGTGCCAGCAGCGTCTCCCCCCCGGGACACCCGAACACCGGGGAGCTGTTTTTT.

The chain links TRBV15 to TRBJ1-2; D might be TRBD1 (6 bases). The CDR3 runs 15 residues. Germline V gives CDR1 LNHNV, CDR2 YYDKDF (reference sequence). Trimming pared 0 bases from V and 2 bases from J, leaving 10 bases between. The CDR3 region has the DNA TGTGCCACCAGCAGAGATCTGGACAGCAACTATGGCTACACCTTC. This translates into CATSRDLDSNYGYTF.

The rearrangement links TRBV30 to TRBJ2-7, with a tentative D call TRBD1 (5 bases). From germline, CDR1 is GTSNPN and CDR2 SVGIG (reference sequence). V was pared by 3 bases and J by 6 bases, with 12 bases between. This CDR3 region has 12 residues. CDR3 region: CAWSDQGAEQYF. In DNA form, the CDR3 reads TGTGCCTGGAGCGACCAGGGCGCCGAGCAGTACTTC.

The V call is TRBV6-6, the J call TRBJ2-5, with TRBD2 as a possible D gene (6 bases). V gave up 8 bases and J gave up 0 bases, with 19 bases separating them. Germline V lookup: CDR1 MNHNY, CDR2 SVGAGI (reference sequence). CDR3 length: 16 residues. The CDR3 nucleotides are TGTGCCAGCGCCCCCGGGGGTGGGGACTACCAAGAGACCCAGTACTTC. Translating it yields CASAPGGGDYQETQYF.

This clone was picked up a small number of times. The chain joins TRBV7-9 to TRBJ2-5, with D unresolved. Germline V gene data show CDR1 as SEHNR and CDR2 as FQNEAQ (reference sequence). Trimming left V 5 bases short and J 2 bases short, with 3 bases between. CDR3 size: 11 residues. CDR3 region: CASSLQETQYF. CDR3 coding DNA: TGTGCCAGCAGCCTACAAGAGACCCAGTACTTC.

V gene TRBV10-3 combines with J gene TRBJ2-1; tentative D call: TRBD2 (5 bases). Germline lookup yields CDR1 ENHRY and CDR2 SYGVKD. The V gene lost 2 bases and the J gene lost 13 bases, with 9 bases spanning the gap. The CDR3 totals 11 residues. The DNA of the CDR3 is TGTGCCATCAGTGAGGGACTGGGCCAGTTCTTC. It translates to CAISEGLGQFF.